The next 21 T cell receptor beta chains were all read from a single sample in a study of T cell changes during pregnancy in multiple sclerosis. Method: immunoSEQ multiplex PCR; TCRdb's copy keeps in-frame clones and lacks some. The sample has 85,000 to 95,000 clones; 91% are singletons. The source material was peripheral blood, sampled after pregnancy. The receptors stem from a female donor in good health, enrolled as a control in a pregnancy study.

This sequence joins TRBV28 and TRBJ1-6, with a weak D call TRBD1 (5 bases). Germline CDR1 reads MDHEN; CDR2 reads SYDVKM. With 8 bases removed from V and 7 bases from J, the gap between germline ends came to 18 bases. The CDR3 has 15 amino acids. The CDR3 region has the DNA TGTGCCAGCGGAACACCCCTAGGGGTAAATTCACCCCTCCACTTT. Protein sequence: CASGTPLGVNSPLHF.

The V call is TRBV6-1, the J call TRBJ2-7; the match to TRBD2 covers 9 bases. The CDR3 sequence is 13 residues long. The V gene end was trimmed by 11 bases and the J gene end by 4 bases; junction bases not matched to a gene: 9. CDR1 and CDR2 (germline): MNHNS, SASEGT. The CDR3 DNA follows: TGTGCCTCCGCGGGGGGGGAGCCTTACGAGCAGTACTTC. The encoded protein is CASAGGEPYEQYF.

CDR3 residues: CASSQEHRVVEQYF. DNA for the CDR3: TGCGCCAGCAGCCAAGAGCACAGGGTGGTCGAGCAGTACTTC. This chain connects TRBV4-3 to TRBJ2-7, with a possible D match to TRBD1 (6 bases). The CDR3 contains 14 residues. Trimming removed 0 bases from V and 6 bases from J, with 12 bases in between. Germline loops: CDR1 LGHNA, CDR2 YSLEER.

The chain employs TRBV5-1 and TRBJ2-5; TRBD1 matches at 8 bases. The CDR3 runs to 15 residues. Germline trimming cut 3 bases from V and 5 bases from J; bases unmatched to any gene: 9. Germline loops: CDR1 SGHRS, CDR2 YFSETQ. CDR3 bases: TGCGCCAGCAGCTGGCGGACAGGGCACGGGGAGACCCAGTACTTC. Residues: CASSWRTGHGETQYF.

The rearrangement uses TRBV25-1 and TRBJ2-5; the D gene is possibly TRBD2 (7 bases). Germline loops: CDR1 MGHDK, CDR2 SYGVNS. V was trimmed by 6 bases and J by 3 bases, leaving 17 bases between them. The CDR3 extends over 15 amino acids. The CDR3 protein is CASSGVGGGKETQYF. CDR3 coding DNA: TGTGCCAGCAGCGGGGTGGGAGGGGGGAAAGAGACCCAGTACTTC.

This sequence joins TRBV7-6 and TRBJ2-2, with a weak D call TRBD2 (5 bases). Trimming left V 1 base short and J 5 bases short, with 8 bases between. Germline V gene lookup returns CDR1 SGHVS and CDR2 FNYEAQ. The CDR3 is made up of 14 amino acids. The CDR3 loop reads CASSLVPGTGELFF. The CDR3, as DNA: TGTGCCAGCAGCTTAGTTCCGGGAACCGGGGAGCTGTTTTTT. The full variable domain, rest sourced from reference TRBV7-6 and TRBJ2-2, is GAGVSQSPRYKVTKRGQDVALRCDPISGHVSLYWYRQALGQGPEFLTYFNYEAQQDKSGLPNDRFSAERPEGSISTLTIQRTEQRDSAMYRCASSLVPGTGELFFGEGSRLTVL.

The genes are TRBV6-1 and TRBJ1-1; D is ambiguous. The V and J ends lost 10 bases and 8 bases respectively, with 8 bases between them. This CDR3 is built from 9 residues. Germline assignment: CDR1 MNHNS and CDR2 SASEGT. The CDR3 coding sequence is TGTGCCATAGCCAGAGAAGCTTTCTTT. This codes for CAIAREAFF.

The rearrangement links TRBV10-3 to TRBJ2-3; 7 bases line up with TRBD2. Germline CDR1 and CDR2: ENHRY and SYGVKD. The CDR3 has 14 residues. The trim removed 2 bases at V and 2 bases at J, leaving 1 base unmatched. The CDR3 is CAISEGRDTDTQYF. The CDR3 region has the DNA TGTGCCATCAGTGAGGGGAGGGACACAGATACGCAGTATTTT.

The rearrangement uses TRBV9 and TRBJ2-3; 14 bases line up with TRBD2. The J segment lost 5 bases and the V segment lost 4 bases, leaving 9 bases of the junction unmatched. This CDR3 comprises 17 residues. Germline CDR1 SGDLS, CDR2 YYNGEE. The CDR3 bases are TGTGCCAGCAGCCAAAAGACTAGCGGGGGGGTCCAAGATACGCAGTATTTT. It specifies CASSQKTSGGVQDTQYF.

The V call is TRBV30, the J call TRBJ1-4, with unresolved D. Germline CDR1 GTSNPN, CDR2 SVGIG (reference sequence). This CDR3 has 14 amino acids. V was trimmed by 0 bases and J by 7 bases, leaving 12 bases between them. CDR3 coding DNA: TGTGCCTGGAGTGTACATCGGGGTGGTGAAAAACTGTTTTTT. Amino acids: CAWSVHRGGEKLFF.

This clone turned up a few times. The chain employs TRBV7-3 and TRBJ2-5; the D gene is possibly TRBD2 (6 bases). The CDR3 has 13 amino acids. V was trimmed by 5 bases and J by 5 bases, leaving 12 bases between them. Germline V CDR1 and CDR2: SGHTA, FQGTGA. This CDR3 is CASSRDLAETQYF. The CDR3 bases are TGTGCCAGCAGCCGGGACCTAGCGGAGACCCAGTACTTC.

The table lists this clone with a count of one. The CDR3 protein is CASGGQGAGQPQHF. Written as DNA, the CDR3 is TGTGCCTCCGGGGGACAGGGGGCGGGTCAGCCCCAGCATTTT. The gene calls are TRBV10-3 and TRBJ1-5, with 12 bases that match TRBD1. The CDR3 length is 14 residues. Germline values: CDR1 ENHRY, CDR2 SYGVKD. V gave up 11 bases and J gave up 6 bases; unmatched junction bases: 8.

This chain uses TRBV7-8 with TRBJ1-6; tentative D call: TRBD1 (6 bases). Germline loops: CDR1 SGHVS, CDR2 FQNEAQ. This CDR3 contains 18 residues. Trimming took 4 bases from V and 0 from J, leaving 16 bases between them. Written as DNA, the CDR3 is TGTGCCAGCAGCTCGCAGGGGCCTTATAGCTCCTATAATTCACCCCTCCACTTT. Translated: CASSSQGPYSSYNSPLHF.

The chain employs TRBV28 and TRBJ1-5; 9 bases match TRBD1. The CDR3 runs 15 residues. Germline CDR1 is MDHEN and CDR2 is SYDVKM. V was clipped by 3 bases and J by 3 bases; unmatched bases: 3. CDR3 nucleotide sequence: TGTGCCAGCAGTTTTGGGACAGGGAACAATCAGCCCCAGCATTTT. Its translation: CASSFGTGNNQPQHF.

The rearrangement links TRBV5-6 to TRBJ2-1, with D possibly called TRBD1 or TRBD2 (6 bases each). CDR3 size: 14 residues. Per germline, CDR1 SGHDT and CDR2 YYEEEE. Trimming shortened V by 4 bases and J by 3 bases, and 11 bases separated the two germline ends. The CDR3: CASSLGGLYNEQFF. The CDR3 DNA follows: TGTGCCAGCAGCCTGGGGGGCCTCTACAATGAGCAGTTCTTC.

The chain recombines TRBV7-9 with TRBJ1-2; D unclear. Trimming removed 2 bases at V and 2 bases at J, with 12 bases between. The CDR3 runs 15 residues. Germline V gene sequence: CDR1 SEHNR, CDR2 FQNEAQ (reference sequence). The CDR3 here is CASSLPGLSNYGYTF. CDR3 DNA sequence: TGTGCCAGCAGCTTACCAGGACTGAGCAACTATGGCTACACCTTC.

The chain uses TRBV7-9 and TRBJ2-2; 9 bases agree with TRBD1. In germline, CDR1 is SEHNR, CDR2 FQNEAQ (reference sequence). Unmatched junction bases numbered 7, after V lost 5 bases and J lost 6 bases. CDR3 size: 15 residues. The CDR3, as DNA: TGTGCCAGCAGCCCTCCGGGACAGGGTCCCGGGGAGCTGTTTTTT. Its translation: CASSPPGQGPGELFF.

The chain combines TRBV10-3 with TRBJ1-2, with 9 bases that match TRBD1. Germline V gene data show CDR1 as ENHRY and CDR2 as SYGVKD. This CDR3 is built from 12 residues. Trimming cost V 6 bases and J 4 bases; bases outside gene matches: 0. In DNA form, the CDR3 reads TGTGCCATCAGACAGGGGGCCTATGGCTACACCTTC. It specifies CAIRQGAYGYTF.

The chain recombines TRBV9 with TRBJ2-5; 12 bases align to TRBD1. The CDR3 contains 16 residues. Germline assignment: CDR1 SGDLS and CDR2 YYNGEE. The ends lost 2 bases at V and 4 bases at J; junction bases unmatched: 6. In DNA form, the CDR3 reads TGTGCCAGCAGCGTTAACCGGGACAGGGGGCGAGAGACCCAGTACTTC. Translating it yields CASSVNRDRGRETQYF.

The rearrangement links TRBV11-2 to TRBJ2-3; D is uncertain. The CDR3 has 11 residues. Germline CDR1 SGHAT, CDR2 FQNNGV. V gave up 1 base and J gave up 9 bases, with 5 bases separating them. The CDR3 DNA sequence: TGTGCCAGCAGCTTAGGTCCGACGCAGTATTTT. This codes for CASSLGPTQYF. Filled out from reference TRBV11-2 and TRBJ2-3, the complete variable domain reads EAGVAQSPRYKIIEKRQSVAFWCNPISGHATLYWYQQILGQGPKLLIQFQNNGVVDDSQLPKDRFSAERLKGVDSTLKIQPAKLEDSAVYLCASSLGPTQYFGPGTRLTVL.

The chain employs TRBV27 and TRBJ2-7, with TRBD1 identical over 8 bases. This CDR3 spans 18 amino acids. V lost 0 bases, J lost 3 bases, and 13 bases stayed unmatched. Germline loops: CDR1 MNHEY, CDR2 SMNVEV (reference sequence). The CDR3: CASSLSRQGFFTNYEQYF. The CDR3 DNA is TGTGCCAGCAGTTTATCCCGACAGGGGTTCTTCACCAACTACGAGCAGTACTTC.